This TCR beta chain was identified in a study of shared clonotypes between healthy human individuals. Every subset had its genomic DNA shared out evenly among several immunoSEQ plates. Repertoires were generated with immunoSEQ multiplex PCR, while TCRdb's copy carries only in-frame clones and drops some. The sample has 630,000 or so clones; 95% to 98% are singletons. Naive CD8 cells, CD45RO-negative and positively selected for CCR7, excluded terminally differentiated effector memory CD45RA+ cells. The junction had 4 bases not matched to a gene; V was cut back by 1 base and J by 2 bases. CDR1 LGHNA and CDR2 YSLEER come from the germline V gene. This CDR3 region has 15 residues.

Sequenced sample: naive CD8+ T cells sorted from blood. The TCR comes from a man younger than 40 in good health. V usage is TRBV4-3 and J usage is TRBJ2-7; 8 nucleotides line up with TRBD2. The DNA for the CDR3 is TGCGCCAGCAGCCAAGGGCGAGCGGGAGCCTACGAGCAGTACTTC. Residues: CASSQGRAGAYEQYF.